This TCR beta chain stems from a study of blood T cell repertoires in COVID-19. Libraries were prepared by immunoSEQ multiplex PCR; TCRdb keeps only in-frame clonotypes and omits some of them. This sample has some 120,000 clones; more than 75% occur once, and the top ten carry 1.5% to 1.9%. The germline CDR1 and CDR2 sequences are SGDLS and YYNGEE. With 4 bases removed from V and 0 bases from J, the gap between germline ends came to 15 bases. There are 16 residues in the CDR3. Sequencing was done on a sample of peripheral blood. The receptor was isolated from a human donor in a cohort sampled during active COVID-19. This chain uses TRBV9 with TRBJ2-3; a weak D match, TRBD2 (6 bases). CDR3: CASSIQGAGSTDTQYF. CDR3 nucleotide sequence: TGTGCCAGCAGCATACAAGGAGCGGGTAGCACAGATACGCAGTATTTT.